This TCR beta chain is drawn from a study of blood T cell repertoires in COVID-19. This table comes from immunoSEQ multiplex PCR, and its TCRdb copy is limited to in-frame clones, with some not included. The sample lists 200,000 to 250,000 clones, 85% occurring once. V lost 4 bases and J 1 base, leaving 14 bases between the germline ends. The length of the CDR3 is 16 residues. Looked up from germline, CDR1 is KGHSH and CDR2 is LQKENI. Material for sequencing was PBMCs or T cells enriched from blood (not recorded which). This TCR was recovered from a woman in her 50s with acute COVID-19. J is TRBJ1-5 and V is TRBV18; D not certain. Here the CDR3 reads CASSLSMEGSNQPQHF. CDR3 DNA sequence: TGTGCCAGCTCACTCTCCATGGAGGGAAGCAATCAGCCCCAGCATTTT.